This T cell receptor (beta chain) was sequenced during a study of CD8+CD57+ T cells in acquired aplastic anemia (dated by TCRdb to the late 2010s). About the full investigation: Extracted DNA from sorted CD4+ and CD8+ cells averaged approximately 3 ug, ranging from roughly 0.2 to 30 ug. CD8+CD57+ expansion was defined as a frequency above the mean frequency observed in healthy subjects. General conclusions and limits of the study: Although 25 to 30 CD8+ CDR3 sequences were shared by patients and controls, these sequences appeared highly expressed in patients and within the immunodominant clones of patients. CD8+ Simpson's diversity did not differ significantly between patients and healthy controls (P=0.060).

As regards this clonotype: Its antigen specificity is not known. In this CDR3 the conserved last residue, phenylalanine or tryptophan, is missing, so a read error is likely.

The patients picked for sequencing were ones in whom flow cytometry had shown an expansion of CD8+CD57+ cells. Every patient had severe acquired aplastic anemia, diagnosed using the International Study of Aplastic Anemia and Agranulocytosis and Camitta criteria. No therapy had been received by the patients at the time of blood sampling. In the study, sorted CD4+ and CD8+ blood T cells from patients with severe aplastic anemia and from healthy subjects underwent deep sequencing of TCR repertoires. Patients were enrolled in the USA under clinicaltrials.gov protocols 00001620, 01623167, 00001397, 00071045, 00081523 and 00961064. Ficoll-Paque density gradient centrifugation was used to isolate peripheral blood mononuclear cells. CD4+ and CD8+ T cells were sorted by FACS or magnetic beads before DNA extraction. Profiling of TCR beta VDJ combinations and CDR3 sequences used genomic DNA as the template. An Illumina HiSeq 2000 was the platform used for TCR repertoire sequencing. Concerning the study's data processing: TRBV/TRBJ rearrangement plots, CDR3 size and DJ length profiles, and Simpson's diversity index were used to evaluate the repertoires. The most abundant DNA sequence in the deep sequencing data was taken as the immunodominant clone. CDR3 amino acid sequences were checked for sharing between subjects and were compared against published repertoires and the VDJdb database. TCRdb reworked the public reads: Q25 trimming with fastp, MiXCR clone assembly, productive beta chains retained. CDR3 protein sequences are deduplicated, and each keeps its most common genes and DNA. The authors' filters were not applied to this entry. The sample includes roughly 290,000 distinct CDR3 sequences, with 56% observed a single time. The top ten clonotypes cover approximately 1.2% of the sample.

Sequencing was done on a sample of sorted CD4+, CD8+, or CD8+CD57+ T cells (not recorded which) from PBMCs. The TCR originated in a human donor with aplastic anemia.

The nucleotides are TGTGCCACCAGTGATTTGGGGCCAAAGGATGAGCAGTACCTC. The translation is CATSDLGPKDEQYL. The rearrangement combines TRBV24-1 with TRBJ2-7; no D segment can be confidently identified. The CDR3 is 14 residues long, ends included. Only the CDR3 region is kept as DNA, spanning 42 bases read in frame from base 1. The germline V gene supplies CDR1 KGHDR and CDR2 SFDVKD. The junction carries 12 bases between V and J, which are trimmed by 0 bases and 7 bases respectively.